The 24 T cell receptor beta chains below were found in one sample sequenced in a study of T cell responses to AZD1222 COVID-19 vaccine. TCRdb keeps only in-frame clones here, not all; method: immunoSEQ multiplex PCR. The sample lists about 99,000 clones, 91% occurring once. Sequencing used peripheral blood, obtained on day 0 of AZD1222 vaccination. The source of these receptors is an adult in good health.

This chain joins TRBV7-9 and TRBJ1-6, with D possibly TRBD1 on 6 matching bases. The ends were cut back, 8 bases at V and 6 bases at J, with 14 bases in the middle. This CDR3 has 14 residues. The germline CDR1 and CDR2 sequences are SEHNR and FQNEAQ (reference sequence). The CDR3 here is CASSGGGFNSPLHF. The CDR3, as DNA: TGTGCCAGCTCCGGAGGGGGTTTTAATTCACCCCTCCACTTT.

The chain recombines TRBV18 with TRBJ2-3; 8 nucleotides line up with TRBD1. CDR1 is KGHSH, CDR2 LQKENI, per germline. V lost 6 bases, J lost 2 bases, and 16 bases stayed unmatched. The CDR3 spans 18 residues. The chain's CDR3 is CASSPALRTGSNTDTQYF. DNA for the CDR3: TGTGCCAGCTCGCCGGCCCTCAGGACAGGGTCCAACACAGATACGCAGTATTTT.

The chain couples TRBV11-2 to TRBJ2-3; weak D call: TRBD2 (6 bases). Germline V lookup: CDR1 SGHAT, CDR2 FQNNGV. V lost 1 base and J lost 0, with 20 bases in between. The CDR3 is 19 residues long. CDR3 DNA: TGTGCCAGCAGCTTAGGGGGAGGCCTTGCTCGAGATAGCACAGATACGCAGTATTTT. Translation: CASSLGGGLARDSTDTQYF.

The CDR3 DNA is TGTGCCACCAGTGACCACAGGGGGGCAGGCACAGATACGCAGTATTTT. It codes for CATSDHRGAGTDTQYF. The V gene is TRBV24-1, the J gene TRBJ2-3; 8 nucleotides agree with TRBD1. This CDR3 region has 16 residues. The germline CDR1 and CDR2 sequences are KGHDR and SFDVKD. The V segment lost 4 bases and the J segment 1 base; nucleotides outside the gene matches: 6.

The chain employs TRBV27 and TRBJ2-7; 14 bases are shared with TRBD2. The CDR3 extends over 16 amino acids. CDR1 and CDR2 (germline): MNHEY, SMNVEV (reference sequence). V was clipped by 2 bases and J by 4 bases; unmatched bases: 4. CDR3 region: CASSLKGLAGVYEQYF. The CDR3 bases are TGTGCCAGCAGTTTAAAGGGACTAGCGGGAGTATACGAGCAGTACTTC.

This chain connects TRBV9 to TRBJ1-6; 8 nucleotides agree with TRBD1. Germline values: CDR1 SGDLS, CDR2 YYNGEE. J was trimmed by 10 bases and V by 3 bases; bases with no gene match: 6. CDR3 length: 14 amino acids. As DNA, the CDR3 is TGTGCCAGCAGCGAGCGGACAGGGTACTCACCCCTCCACTTT. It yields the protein CASSERTGYSPLHF.

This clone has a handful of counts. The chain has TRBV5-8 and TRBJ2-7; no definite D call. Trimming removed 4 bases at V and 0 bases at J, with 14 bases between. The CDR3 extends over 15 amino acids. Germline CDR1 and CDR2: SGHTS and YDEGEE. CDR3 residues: CASSVHRLSSYEQYF. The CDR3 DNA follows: TGTGCCAGCAGCGTCCATCGTTTAAGCTCCTACGAGCAGTACTTC.

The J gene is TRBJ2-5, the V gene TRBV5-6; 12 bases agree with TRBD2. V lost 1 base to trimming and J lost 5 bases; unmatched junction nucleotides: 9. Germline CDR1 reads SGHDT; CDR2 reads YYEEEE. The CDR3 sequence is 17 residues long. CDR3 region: CASSLRLAGGYIETQYF. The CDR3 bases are TGTGCCAGCAGCTTGAGGCTAGCGGGAGGGTATATCGAGACCCAGTACTTC.

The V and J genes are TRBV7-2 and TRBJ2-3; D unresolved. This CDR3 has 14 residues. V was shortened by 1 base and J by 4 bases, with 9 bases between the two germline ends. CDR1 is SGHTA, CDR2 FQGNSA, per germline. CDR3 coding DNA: TGTGCCAGCAGCTTAGTTCTAGGTGCAGATACGCAGTATTTT. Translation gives CASSLVLGADTQYF.

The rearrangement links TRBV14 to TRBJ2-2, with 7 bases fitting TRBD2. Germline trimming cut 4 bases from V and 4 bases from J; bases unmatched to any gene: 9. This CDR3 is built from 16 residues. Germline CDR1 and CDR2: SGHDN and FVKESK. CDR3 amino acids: CASSPGRGSSTGELFF. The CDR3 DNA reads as TGTGCCAGCAGCCCTGGGCGGGGGTCGAGCACCGGGGAGCTGTTTTTT. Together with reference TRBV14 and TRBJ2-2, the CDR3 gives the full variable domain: EAGVTQFPSHSVIEKGQTVTLRCDPISGHDNLYWYRRVMGKEIKFLLHFVKESKQDESGMPNNRFLAERTGGTYSTLKVQPAELEDSGVYFCASSPGRGSSTGELFFGEGSRLTVL.

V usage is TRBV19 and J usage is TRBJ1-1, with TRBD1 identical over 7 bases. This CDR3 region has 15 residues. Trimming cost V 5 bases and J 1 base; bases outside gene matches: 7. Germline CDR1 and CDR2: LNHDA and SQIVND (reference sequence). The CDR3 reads CASSGVDRANTEAFF. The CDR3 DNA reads TGTGCCAGTAGTGGGGTCGACAGGGCGAACACTGAAGCTTTCTTT.

Here the CDR3 reads CASSWGQIYEQYF. CDR3 sequence (DNA): TGTGCCAGCAGCTGGGGACAGATCTACGAGCAGTACTTC. The rearrangement links TRBV7-2 to TRBJ2-7; 7 bases align to TRBD1. The germline V gene has CDR1 SGHTA and CDR2 FQGNSA. The J segment lost 3 bases and the V segment lost 4 bases, leaving 3 bases of the junction unmatched. The CDR3 extends over 13 amino acids.

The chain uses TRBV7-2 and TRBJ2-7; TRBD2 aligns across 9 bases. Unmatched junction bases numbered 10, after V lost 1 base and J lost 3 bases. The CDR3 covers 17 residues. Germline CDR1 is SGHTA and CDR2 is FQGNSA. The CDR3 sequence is CASSLEGGGRALYEQYF. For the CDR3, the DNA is TGTGCCAGCAGCTTAGAAGGGGGCGGGAGGGCCCTCTACGAGCAGTACTTC.

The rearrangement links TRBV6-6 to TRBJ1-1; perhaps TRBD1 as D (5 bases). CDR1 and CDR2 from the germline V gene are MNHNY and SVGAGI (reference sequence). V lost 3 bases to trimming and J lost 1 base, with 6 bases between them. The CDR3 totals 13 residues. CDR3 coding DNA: TGTGCCAGCAGTTATCAGGGGAACACTGAAGCTTTCTTT. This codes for CASSYQGNTEAFF.

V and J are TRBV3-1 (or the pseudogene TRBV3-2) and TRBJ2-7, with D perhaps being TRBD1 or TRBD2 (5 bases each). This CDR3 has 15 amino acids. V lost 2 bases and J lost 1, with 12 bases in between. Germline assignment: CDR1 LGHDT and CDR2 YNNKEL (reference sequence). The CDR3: CASSQWGSPSYEQYF. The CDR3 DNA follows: TGTGCCAGCAGCCAATGGGGGTCCCCTTCCTACGAGCAGTACTTC.

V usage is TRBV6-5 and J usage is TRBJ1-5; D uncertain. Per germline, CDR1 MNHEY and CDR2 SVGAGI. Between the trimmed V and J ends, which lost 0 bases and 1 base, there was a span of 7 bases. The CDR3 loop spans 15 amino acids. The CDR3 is CASSYSRQSNQPQHF. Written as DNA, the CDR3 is TGTGCCAGCAGTTACTCTAGGCAGAGCAATCAGCCCCAGCATTTT.

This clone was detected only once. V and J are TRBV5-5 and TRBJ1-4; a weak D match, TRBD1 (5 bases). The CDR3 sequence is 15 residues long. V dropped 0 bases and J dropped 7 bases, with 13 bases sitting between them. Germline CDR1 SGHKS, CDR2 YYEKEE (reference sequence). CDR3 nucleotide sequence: TGTGCCAGCAGCTTGGCAAGGGGCGGCGGTGAAAAACTGTTTTTT. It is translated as CASSLARGGGEKLFF.

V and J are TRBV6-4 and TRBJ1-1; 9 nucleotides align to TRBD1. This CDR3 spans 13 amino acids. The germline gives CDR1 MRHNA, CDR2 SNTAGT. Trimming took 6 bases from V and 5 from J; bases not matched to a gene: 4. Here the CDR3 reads CASRATGGTEAFF. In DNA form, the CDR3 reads TGTGCCAGCAGAGCGACAGGGGGGACTGAAGCTTTCTTT.

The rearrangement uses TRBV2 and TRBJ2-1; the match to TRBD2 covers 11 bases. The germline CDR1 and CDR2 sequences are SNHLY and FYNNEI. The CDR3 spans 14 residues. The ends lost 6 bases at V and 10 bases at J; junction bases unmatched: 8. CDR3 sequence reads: CASRTSGVRGEQFF. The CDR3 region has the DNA TGTGCCAGCAGGACTAGCGGGGTCAGGGGAGAGCAGTTCTTC.

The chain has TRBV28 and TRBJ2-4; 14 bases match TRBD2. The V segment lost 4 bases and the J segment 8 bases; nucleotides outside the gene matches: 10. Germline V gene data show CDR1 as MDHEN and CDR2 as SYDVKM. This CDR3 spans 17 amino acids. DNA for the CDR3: TGTGCCAGCAGTTCTGGGACTAGCGGGAGTGTCATAGACATTCAGTACTTC. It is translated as CASSSGTSGSVIDIQYF.

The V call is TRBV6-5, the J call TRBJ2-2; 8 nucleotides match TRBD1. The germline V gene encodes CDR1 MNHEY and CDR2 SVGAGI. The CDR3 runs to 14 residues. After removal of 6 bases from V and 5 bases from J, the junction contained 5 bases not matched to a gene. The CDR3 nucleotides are TGTGCCAGCAGGAAGAGGACAGGGACCGGGGAGCTGTTTTTT. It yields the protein CASRKRTGTGELFF.

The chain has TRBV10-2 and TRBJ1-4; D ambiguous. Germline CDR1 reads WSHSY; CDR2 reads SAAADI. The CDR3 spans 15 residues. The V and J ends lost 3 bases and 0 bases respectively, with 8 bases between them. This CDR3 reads CASSEYVATNEKLFF. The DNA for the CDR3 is TGCGCCAGCAGTGAATACGTCGCAACTAATGAAAAACTGTTTTTT.

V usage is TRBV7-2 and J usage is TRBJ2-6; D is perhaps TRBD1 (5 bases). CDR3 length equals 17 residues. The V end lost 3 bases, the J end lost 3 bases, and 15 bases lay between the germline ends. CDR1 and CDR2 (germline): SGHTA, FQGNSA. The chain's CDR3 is CASSLQGRTLGANVLTF. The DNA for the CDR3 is TGTGCCAGCAGCTTGCAGGGCCGGACGCTTGGGGCCAACGTCCTGACTTTC.

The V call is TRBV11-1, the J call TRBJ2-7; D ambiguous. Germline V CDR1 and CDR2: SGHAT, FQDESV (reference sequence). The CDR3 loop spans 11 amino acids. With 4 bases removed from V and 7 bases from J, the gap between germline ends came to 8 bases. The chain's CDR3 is CASSSPGEQYF. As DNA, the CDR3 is TGTGCCAGCAGCTCCCCAGGAGAGCAGTACTTC.